This TCR beta chain was captured by sequencing in a study of cytomegalovirus exposure and HLA in healthy donors. Primers for the PCR totalled 60 Vbeta and 13 Jbeta. The data were produced by immunoSEQ multiplex PCR, yet TCRdb's version contains in-frame clones alone and is incomplete. The table lists about 39,000 clones. Study-wide results and limits: Rare sequences made up most TCRs, while some public TCRs were found in many donors.

All the people who gave samples were healthy bone marrow donors. The CDR3 consists of 13 residues. Between the trimmed V and J ends, which lost 5 bases and 1 base, there was a span of 8 bases. Looked up from germline, CDR1 is WNHNN and CDR2 is SYGVQD (reference sequence). Comment on this clone: Its antigen is as yet unknown.

Sample: PBMCs. V gene TRBV10-1 combines with J gene TRBJ1-1; D may be TRBD1 (6 bases). This clonotype was sampled from a woman aged 25-40 years in good health and CMV-seropositive. The CDR3 DNA reads as TGCGCCAGCAGTACGACAGGGAACACTGAAGCTTTCTTT. It translates to CASSTTGNTEAFF.